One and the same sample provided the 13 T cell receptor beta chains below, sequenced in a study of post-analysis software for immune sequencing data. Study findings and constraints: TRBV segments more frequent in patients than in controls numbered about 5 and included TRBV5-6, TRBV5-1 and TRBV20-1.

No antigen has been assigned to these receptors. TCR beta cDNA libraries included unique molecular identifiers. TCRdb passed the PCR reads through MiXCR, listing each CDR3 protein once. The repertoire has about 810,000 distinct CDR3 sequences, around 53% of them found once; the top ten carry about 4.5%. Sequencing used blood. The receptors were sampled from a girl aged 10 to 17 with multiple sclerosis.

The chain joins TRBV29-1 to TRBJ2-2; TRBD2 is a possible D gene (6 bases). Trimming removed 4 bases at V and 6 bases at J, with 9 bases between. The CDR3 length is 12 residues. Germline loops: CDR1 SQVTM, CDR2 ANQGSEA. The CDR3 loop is CSVAWGAGELFF. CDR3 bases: TGCAGCGTTGCGTGGGGGGCCGGGGAGCTGTTTTTT.

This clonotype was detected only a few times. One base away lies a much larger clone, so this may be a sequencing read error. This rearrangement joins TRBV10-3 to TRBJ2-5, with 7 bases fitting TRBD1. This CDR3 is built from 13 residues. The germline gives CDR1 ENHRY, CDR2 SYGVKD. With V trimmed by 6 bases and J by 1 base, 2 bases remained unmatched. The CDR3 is CAISRDSQETQYF. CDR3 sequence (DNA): TGTGCCATCAGCCGGGACAGCCAAGAGACCCAGTACTTC.

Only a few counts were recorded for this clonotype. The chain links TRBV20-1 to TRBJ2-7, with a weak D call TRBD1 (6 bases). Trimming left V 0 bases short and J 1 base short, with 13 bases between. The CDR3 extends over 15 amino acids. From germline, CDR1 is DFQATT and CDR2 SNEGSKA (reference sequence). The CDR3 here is CSARDRQVESYEQYF. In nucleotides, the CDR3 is TGCAGTGCTAGAGATAGACAGGTCGAATCCTACGAGCAGTACTTC.

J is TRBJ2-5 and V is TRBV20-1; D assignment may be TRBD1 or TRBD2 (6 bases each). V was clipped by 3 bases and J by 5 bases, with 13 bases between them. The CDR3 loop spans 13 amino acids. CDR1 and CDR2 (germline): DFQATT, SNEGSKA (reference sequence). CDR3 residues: CSARETGGETQYF. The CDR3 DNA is TGCAGTGCTAGGGAGACAGGAGGGGAGACCCAGTACTTC.

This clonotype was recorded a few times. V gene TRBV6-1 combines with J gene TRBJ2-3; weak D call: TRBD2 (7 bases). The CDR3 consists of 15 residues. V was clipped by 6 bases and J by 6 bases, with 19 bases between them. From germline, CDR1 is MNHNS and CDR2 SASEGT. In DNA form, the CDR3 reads TGTGCCAGCAGAGGAGTTCCTGCGGGGGCGGATACGCAGTATTTT. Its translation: CASRGVPAGADTQYF.

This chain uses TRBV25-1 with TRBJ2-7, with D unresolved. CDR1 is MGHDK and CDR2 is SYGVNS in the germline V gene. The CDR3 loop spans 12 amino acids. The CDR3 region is CTSRTSAYEQYF. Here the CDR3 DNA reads TGTACAAGCCGCACCTCTGCCTACGAGCAGTACTTC.

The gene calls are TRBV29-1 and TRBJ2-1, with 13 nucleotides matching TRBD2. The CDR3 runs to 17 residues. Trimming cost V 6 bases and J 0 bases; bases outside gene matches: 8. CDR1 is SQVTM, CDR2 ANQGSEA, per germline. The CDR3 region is CSVARTSGSFSYNEQFF. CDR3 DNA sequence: TGCAGCGTCGCCAGGACTAGCGGGAGTTTCTCCTACAATGAGCAGTTCTTC.

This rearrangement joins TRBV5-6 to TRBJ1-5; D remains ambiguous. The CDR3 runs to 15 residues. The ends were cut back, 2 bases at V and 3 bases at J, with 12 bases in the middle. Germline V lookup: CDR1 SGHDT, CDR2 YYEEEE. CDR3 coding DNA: TGTGCCAGCAGCTTAAGTGGCGGAATCAATCAGCCCCAGCATTTT. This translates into CASSLSGGINQPQHF.

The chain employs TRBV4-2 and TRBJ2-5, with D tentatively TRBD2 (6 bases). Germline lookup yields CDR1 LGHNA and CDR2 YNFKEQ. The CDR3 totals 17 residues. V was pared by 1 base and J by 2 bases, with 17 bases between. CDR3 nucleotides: TGTGCCAGCAGCCAAGGGACTACGCTCTTCCTGCAAGAGACCCAGTACTTC. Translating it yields CASSQGTTLFLQETQYF.

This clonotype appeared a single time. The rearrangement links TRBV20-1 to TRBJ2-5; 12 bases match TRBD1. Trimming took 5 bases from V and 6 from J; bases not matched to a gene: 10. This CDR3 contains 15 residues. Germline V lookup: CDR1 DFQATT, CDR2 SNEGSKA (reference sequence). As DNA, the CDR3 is TGCAGTGCTCTACGCGGGACAGGGGGCGTCAAGACCCAGTACTTC. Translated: CSALRGTGGVKTQYF.

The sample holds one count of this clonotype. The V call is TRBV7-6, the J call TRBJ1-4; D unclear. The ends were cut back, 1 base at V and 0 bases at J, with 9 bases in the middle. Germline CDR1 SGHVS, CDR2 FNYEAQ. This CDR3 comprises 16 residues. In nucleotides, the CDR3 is TGTGCCAGCAGCTTAGGTAGTCTGTCAACTAATGAAAAACTGTTTTTT. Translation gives CASSLGSLSTNEKLFF.

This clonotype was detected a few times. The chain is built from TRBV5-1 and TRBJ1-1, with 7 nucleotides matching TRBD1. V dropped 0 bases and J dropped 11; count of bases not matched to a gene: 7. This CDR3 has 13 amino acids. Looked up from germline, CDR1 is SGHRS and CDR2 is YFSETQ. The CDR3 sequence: CASSLEGTGVAFF. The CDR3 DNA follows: TGCGCCAGCAGCTTGGAGGGTACAGGGGTTGCTTTCTTT. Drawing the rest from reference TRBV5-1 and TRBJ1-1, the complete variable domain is KAGVTQTPRYLIKTRGQQVTLSCSPISGHRSVSWYQQTPGQGLQFLFEYFSETQRNKGNFPGRFSGRQFSNSRSEMNVSTLELGDSALYLCASSLEGTGVAFFGQGTRLTVV.

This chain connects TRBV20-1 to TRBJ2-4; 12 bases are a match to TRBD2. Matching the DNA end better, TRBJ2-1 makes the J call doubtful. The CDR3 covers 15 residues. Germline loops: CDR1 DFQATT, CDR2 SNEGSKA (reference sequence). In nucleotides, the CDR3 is TGCAGTTGGACTAGCGGGAAGACCTTCCAAGAGACCCAGTTCTTC. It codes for CSWTSGKTFQETQFF.